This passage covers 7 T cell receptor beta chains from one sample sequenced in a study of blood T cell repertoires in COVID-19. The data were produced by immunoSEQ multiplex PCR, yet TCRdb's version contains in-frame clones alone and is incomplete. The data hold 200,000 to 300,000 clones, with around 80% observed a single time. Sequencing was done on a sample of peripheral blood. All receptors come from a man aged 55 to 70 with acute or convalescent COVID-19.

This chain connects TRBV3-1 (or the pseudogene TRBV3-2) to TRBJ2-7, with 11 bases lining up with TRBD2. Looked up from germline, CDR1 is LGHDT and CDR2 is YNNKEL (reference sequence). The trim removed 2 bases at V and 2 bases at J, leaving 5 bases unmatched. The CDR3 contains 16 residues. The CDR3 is CASSQSLAGGTYEQYF. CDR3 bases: TGTGCCAGCAGCCAATCTCTAGCGGGGGGAACCTACGAGCAGTACTTC.

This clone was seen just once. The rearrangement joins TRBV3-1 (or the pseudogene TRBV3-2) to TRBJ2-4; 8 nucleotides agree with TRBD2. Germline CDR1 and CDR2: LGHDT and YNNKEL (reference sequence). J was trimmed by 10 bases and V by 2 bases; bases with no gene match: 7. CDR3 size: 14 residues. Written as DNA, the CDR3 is TGTGCCAGCAGCCAATCGGGGGGGTTCGAAATTCAGTACTTC. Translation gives CASSQSGGFEIQYF.

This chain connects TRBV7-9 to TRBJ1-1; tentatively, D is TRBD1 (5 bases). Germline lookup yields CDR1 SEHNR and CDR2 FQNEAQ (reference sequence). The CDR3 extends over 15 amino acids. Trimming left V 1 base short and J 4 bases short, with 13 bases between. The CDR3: CASSLGGSGGTEAFF. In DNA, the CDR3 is TGTGCCAGCAGCTTAGGGGGCAGCGGGGGCACTGAAGCTTTCTTT. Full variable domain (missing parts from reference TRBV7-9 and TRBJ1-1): DTGVSQNPRHKITKRGQNVTFRCDPISEHNRLYWYRQTLGQGPEFLTYFQNEAQLEKSRLLSDRFSAERPKGSFSTLEIQRTEQGDSAMYLCASSLGGSGGTEAFFGQGTRLTVV.

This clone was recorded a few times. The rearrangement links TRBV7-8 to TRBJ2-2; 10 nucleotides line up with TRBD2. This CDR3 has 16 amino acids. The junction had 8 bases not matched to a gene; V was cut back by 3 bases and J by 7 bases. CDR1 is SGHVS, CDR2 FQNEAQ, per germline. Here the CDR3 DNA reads TGTGCCAGCAGCTTCAAAGCGGGAGGGCTGGACGGGGAGCTGTTTTTT. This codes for CASSFKAGGLDGELFF.

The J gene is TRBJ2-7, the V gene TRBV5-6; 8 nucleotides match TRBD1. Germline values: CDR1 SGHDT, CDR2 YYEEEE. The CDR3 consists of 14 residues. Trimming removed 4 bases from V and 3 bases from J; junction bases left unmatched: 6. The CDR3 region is CASSAGQGIYEQYF. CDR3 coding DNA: TGTGCCAGCAGCGCTGGACAGGGAATCTACGAGCAGTACTTC.

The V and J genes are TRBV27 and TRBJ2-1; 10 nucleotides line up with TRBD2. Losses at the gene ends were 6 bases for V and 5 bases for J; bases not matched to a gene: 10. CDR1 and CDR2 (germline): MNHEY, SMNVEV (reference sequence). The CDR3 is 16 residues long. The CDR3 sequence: CASSNYGTSDHNEQFF. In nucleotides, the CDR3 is TGTGCCAGCAGCAACTATGGGACTAGCGACCACAATGAGCAGTTCTTC.

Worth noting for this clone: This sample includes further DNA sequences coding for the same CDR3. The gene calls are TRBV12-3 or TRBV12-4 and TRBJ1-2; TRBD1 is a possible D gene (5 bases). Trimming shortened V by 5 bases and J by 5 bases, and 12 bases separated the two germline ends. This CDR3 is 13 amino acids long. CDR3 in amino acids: CASSPSGGYGYTF. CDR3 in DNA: TGTGCCAGCAGTCCCTCGGGGGGTTATGGCTACACCTTC.